These 10 T cell receptor beta chains came from one sample sequenced in a study of blood T cell repertoires in COVID-19. The protocol was immunoSEQ multiplex PCR, while the TCRdb copy is restricted to in-frame clones and leaves out a portion. The sample has about 250,000 clones, roughly 80% seen once. The specimen sequenced was peripheral blood. These receptors all stem from a person between 65 and 79 years old with COVID-19, enrolled during active disease.

The CDR3 loop is CASSHLKGVGPEAFF. In DNA, the CDR3 is TGTGCCAGCAGCCACCTTAAGGGGGTGGGCCCTGAAGCTTTCTTT. V is TRBV7-9 and J is TRBJ1-1, with a possible D match to TRBD1 (6 bases). Per the germline V gene, CDR1 is SEHNR and CDR2 is FQNEAQ (reference sequence). The CDR3 has 15 amino acids. V was shortened by 5 bases and J by 6 bases, with 19 bases between the two germline ends.

V and J are TRBV28 and TRBJ1-6, with a weak D call TRBD1 (5 bases). This CDR3 contains 15 residues. V shed 3 bases and J shed 8 bases, with 14 bases lying between them. Germline-derived CDR1 and CDR2 are MDHEN and SYDVKM. In nucleotides, the CDR3 is TGTGCCAGCAGTTTTTTCCGGGGGAGGGATTCACCCCTCCACTTT. Protein sequence: CASSFFRGRDSPLHF.

The chain uses TRBV2 and TRBJ1-4; D ambiguous. This CDR3 has 16 amino acids. The germline CDR1 and CDR2 sequences are SNHLY and FYNNEI. V gave up 3 bases and J gave up 1 base, with 12 bases separating them. The CDR3 bases are TGTGCCAGCAGTGAGGTGGGCCGCCTAACTAATGAAAAACTGTTTTTT. Translated, it gives CASSEVGRLTNEKLFF.

This clone was detected only a few times. The genes are TRBV7-2 and TRBJ2-1, with D possibly matching TRBD2 (5 bases). V gave up 5 bases and J gave up 12 bases, with 17 bases separating them. The CDR3 has 13 amino acids. Germline V gives CDR1 SGHTA, CDR2 FQGNSA. The CDR3 here is CASSVRRDNRQFF. The CDR3 coding sequence is TGTGCCAGCAGCGTGCGTCGGGATAATCGGCAGTTCTTC.

The CDR3: CASSRRGDPTSGTEAFF. CDR3 coding DNA: TGTGCCAGCAGCCGCCGGGGGGATCCCACAAGTGGCACTGAAGCTTTCTTT. The chain has TRBV27 and TRBJ1-1; possible D gene TRBD1, 5 bases. Trimming took 6 bases from V and 4 from J, leaving 24 bases between them. Looked up from germline, CDR1 is MNHEY and CDR2 is SMNVEV (reference sequence). The CDR3 sequence is 17 residues long.

J is TRBJ2-5 and V is TRBV7-6; weak D call: TRBD2 (5 bases). The ends were cut back, 4 bases at V and 3 bases at J, with 9 bases in the middle. CDR3 size: 13 residues. The V gene's germline CDR1 is SGHVS and CDR2 FNYEAQ. CDR3 region: CASSSPAEETQYF. As DNA, the CDR3 is TGTGCCAGCAGCTCTCCAGCGGAAGAGACCCAGTACTTC.

This clone was recorded only once. The rearrangement links TRBV12-3 or TRBV12-4 to TRBJ1-3; D uncertain. CDR3 length equals 11 residues. Trimming shortened V by 8 bases and J by 4 bases, and 6 bases separated the two germline ends. The CDR3 DNA reads as TGTGCCAGCCGTCGGGGAAACACCATATATTTT. Protein sequence: CASRRGNTIYF.

This chain uses TRBV27 with TRBJ2-7; 8 bases are a match to TRBD1. V dropped 5 bases and J dropped 4; count of bases not matched to a gene: 16. The V gene's germline CDR1 is MNHEY and CDR2 SMNVEV (reference sequence). The CDR3 contains 17 residues. CDR3 coding DNA: TGTGCCAGCAGTAGAGGCCCCCGGACAGGGTCCAGGTACGAGCAGTACTTC. Its translation: CASSRGPRTGSRYEQYF.

The gene calls are TRBV6-5 and TRBJ2-7, with 12 bases lining up with TRBD2. Trimming took 6 bases from V and 4 from J; bases not matched to a gene: 7. The germline V gene has CDR1 MNHEY and CDR2 SVGAGI. This CDR3 is 15 amino acids long. CDR3 sequence reads: CASRLGLAGSYEQYF. DNA for the CDR3: TGTGCCAGCAGGCTGGGACTAGCGGGCAGTTACGAGCAGTACTTC.

This clone was recorded a few times. The chain links TRBV27 to TRBJ1-2; D is unresolved. The CDR3 runs 14 residues. Trimming removed 0 bases at V and 4 bases at J, with 9 bases between. Germline V gene lookup returns CDR1 MNHEY and CDR2 SMNVEV (reference sequence). CDR3 in amino acids: CASSLSLRSYGYTF. CDR3 coding DNA: TGTGCCAGCAGTTTATCGCTCAGATCCTATGGCTACACCTTC.